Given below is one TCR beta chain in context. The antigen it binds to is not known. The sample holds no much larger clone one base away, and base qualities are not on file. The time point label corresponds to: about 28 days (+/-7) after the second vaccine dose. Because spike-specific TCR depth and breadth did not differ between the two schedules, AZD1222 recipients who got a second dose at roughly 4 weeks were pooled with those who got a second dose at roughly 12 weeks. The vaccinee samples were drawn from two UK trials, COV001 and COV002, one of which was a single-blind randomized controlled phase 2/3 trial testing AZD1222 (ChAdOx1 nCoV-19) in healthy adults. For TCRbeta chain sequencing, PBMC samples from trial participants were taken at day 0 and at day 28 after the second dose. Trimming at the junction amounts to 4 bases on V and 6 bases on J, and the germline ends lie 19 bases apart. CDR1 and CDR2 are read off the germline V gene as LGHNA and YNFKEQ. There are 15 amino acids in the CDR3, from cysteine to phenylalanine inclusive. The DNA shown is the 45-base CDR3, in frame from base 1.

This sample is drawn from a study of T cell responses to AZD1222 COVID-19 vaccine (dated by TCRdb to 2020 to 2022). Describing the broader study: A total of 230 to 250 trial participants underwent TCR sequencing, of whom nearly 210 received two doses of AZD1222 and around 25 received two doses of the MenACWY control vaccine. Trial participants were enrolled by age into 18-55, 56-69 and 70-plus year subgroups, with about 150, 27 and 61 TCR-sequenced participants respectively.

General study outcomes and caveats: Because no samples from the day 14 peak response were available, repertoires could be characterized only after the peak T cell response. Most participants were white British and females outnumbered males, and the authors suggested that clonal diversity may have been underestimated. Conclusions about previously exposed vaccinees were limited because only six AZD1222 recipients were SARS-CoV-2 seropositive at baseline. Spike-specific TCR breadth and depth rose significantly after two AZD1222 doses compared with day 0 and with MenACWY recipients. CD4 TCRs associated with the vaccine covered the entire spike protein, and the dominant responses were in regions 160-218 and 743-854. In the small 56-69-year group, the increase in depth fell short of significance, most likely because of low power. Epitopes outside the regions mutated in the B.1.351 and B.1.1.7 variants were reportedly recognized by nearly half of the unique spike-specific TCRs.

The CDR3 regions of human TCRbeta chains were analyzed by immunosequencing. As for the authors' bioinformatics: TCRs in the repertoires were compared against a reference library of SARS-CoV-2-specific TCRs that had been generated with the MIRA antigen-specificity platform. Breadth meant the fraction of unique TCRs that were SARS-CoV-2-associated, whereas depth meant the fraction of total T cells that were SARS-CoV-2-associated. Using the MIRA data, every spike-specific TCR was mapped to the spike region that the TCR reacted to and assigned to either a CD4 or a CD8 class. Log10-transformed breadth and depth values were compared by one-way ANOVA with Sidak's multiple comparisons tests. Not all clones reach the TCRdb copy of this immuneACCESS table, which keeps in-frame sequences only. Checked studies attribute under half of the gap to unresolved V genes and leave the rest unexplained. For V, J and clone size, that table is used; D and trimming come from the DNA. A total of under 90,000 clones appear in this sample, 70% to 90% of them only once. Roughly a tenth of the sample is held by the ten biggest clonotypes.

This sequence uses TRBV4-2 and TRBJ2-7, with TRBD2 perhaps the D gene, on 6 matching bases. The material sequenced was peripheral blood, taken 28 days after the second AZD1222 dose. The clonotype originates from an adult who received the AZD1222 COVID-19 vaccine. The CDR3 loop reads CASSPNIGTPSEQYF. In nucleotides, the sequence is TGTGCCAGCAGCCCAAATATAGGGACTCCGAGCGAGCAGTACTTC.